What follows is one TCR beta chain and its context. The data originate from a study of blood T cell repertoires in COVID-19. Germline loops: CDR1 SGHAT, CDR2 FQNNGV. V lost 1 base and J lost 6; bases outside the gene matches: 0. The CDR3 contains 12 residues. Sequencing used immunoSEQ multiplex PCR; TCRdb keeps in-frame clones, though not all of them. The sample yields over 250,000 clones, over 65% seen once. Sequencing was done on a sample of peripheral blood. This receptor was obtained from a woman older than 75 with acute or convalescent COVID-19. V is TRBV11-2 and J is TRBJ2-7, with 7 bases that match TRBD2. CDR3 nucleotides: TGTGCCAGCAGCTTAGGCGGGAGCGAGCAGTACTTC. This gives the protein CASSLGGSEQYF. The full variable domain, its missing parts supplied by reference TRBV11-2 and TRBJ2-7, is EAGVAQSPRYKIIEKRQSVAFWCNPISGHATLYWYQQILGQGPKLLIQFQNNGVVDDSQLPKDRFSAERLKGVDSTLKIQPAKLEDSAVYLCASSLGGSEQYFGPGTRLTVT.